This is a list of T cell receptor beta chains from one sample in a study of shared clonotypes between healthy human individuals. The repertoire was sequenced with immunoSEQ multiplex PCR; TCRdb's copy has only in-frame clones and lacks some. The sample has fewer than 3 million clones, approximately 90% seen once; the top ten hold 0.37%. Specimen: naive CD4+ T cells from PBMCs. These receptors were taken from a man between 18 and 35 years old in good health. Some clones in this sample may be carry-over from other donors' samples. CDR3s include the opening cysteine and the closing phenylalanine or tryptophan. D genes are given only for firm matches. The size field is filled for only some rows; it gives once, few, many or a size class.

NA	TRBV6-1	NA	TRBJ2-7	CASSGPGSKNPYF	TGTGCCAGCAGTGGCCCGGGATCCAAGAATCCGTACTTC
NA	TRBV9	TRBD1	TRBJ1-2	CASSAGQGAEGYTF	TGTGCCAGCAGCGCCGGACAGGGGGCCGAGGGCTACACCTTC
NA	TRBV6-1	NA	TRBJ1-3	CASTRFGNSGNTIYF	TGTGCCAGCACCCGATTCGGGAACTCTGGAAACACCATATATTTT
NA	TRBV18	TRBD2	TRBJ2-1	CASSPGTSGSSLGDEQFF	TGTGCCAGCTCACCGGGGACTAGCGGGTCCTCATTAGGGGATGAGCAGTTCTTC
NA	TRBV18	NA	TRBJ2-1	CASSLLGYNEQFF	TGTGCCAGCTCACTTCTGGGTTACAATGAGCAGTTCTTC
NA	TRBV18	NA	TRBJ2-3	CASSPSPDTQYF	TGTGCCAGCTCACCGAGCCCAGATACGCAGTATTTT
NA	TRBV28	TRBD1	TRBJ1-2	CASSPQGGASGYTF	TGTGCCAGCAGTCCCCAGGGGGGGGCGAGTGGCTACACCTTC
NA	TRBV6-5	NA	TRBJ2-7	CASRLMGGPSYEQYF	TGTGCCAGCAGACTGATGGGGGGCCCCAGCTACGAGCAGTACTTC
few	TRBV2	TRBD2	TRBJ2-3	CASRGTSSGGTDTQYF	TGTGCCAGCAGGGGAACCTCTAGCGGAGGCACAGATACGCAGTATTTT
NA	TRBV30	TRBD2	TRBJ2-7	CAWSPRTSGRYFGREQYF	TGTGCCTGGAGTCCGCGGACTAGCGGGAGATACTTCGGGAGGGAGCAGTACTTC
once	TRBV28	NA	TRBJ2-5	CASSSGTQETQYF	TGTGCCAGCAGTTCGGGCACCCAAGAGACCCAGTACTTC
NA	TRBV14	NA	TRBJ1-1	CASSQDPSRAAFF	TGTGCCAGCAGCCAAGACCCCAGCCGAGCAGCTTTCTTT
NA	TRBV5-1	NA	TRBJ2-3	CASSLLGSTDTQYF	TGCGCCAGCAGCTTGCTAGGGTCCACAGATACGCAGTATTTT
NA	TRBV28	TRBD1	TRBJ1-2	CASSLFLTEGQGGNANYGYTF	TGTGCCAGCAGTTTATTCCTCACCGAAGGACAGGGCGGAAATGCTAACTATGGCTACACCTTC
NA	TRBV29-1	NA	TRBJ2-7	CSVPGGSGTYEQYF	TGCAGCGTCCCAGGAGGTAGTGGGACCTACGAGCAGTACTTC
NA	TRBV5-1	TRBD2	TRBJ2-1	CASSLGLAGNNEQFF	TGCGCCAGCAGCTTGGGGCTAGCGGGAAACAATGAGCAGTTCTTC
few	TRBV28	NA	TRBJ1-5	CASPDSQPQHF	TGTGCCAGCCCTGATAGTCAGCCCCAGCATTTT
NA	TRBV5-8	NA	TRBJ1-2	CASSFLGLRGYTF	TGTGCCAGCAGCTTTTTGGGCCTGAGGGGCTACACCTTC
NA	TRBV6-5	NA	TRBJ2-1	CASSSYVYEQFF	TGTGCCAGCAGTTCGTACGTTTATGAGCAGTTCTTC
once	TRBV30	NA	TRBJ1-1	CAPPGDEPMNTEAFF	TGTGCCCCCCCCGGAGACGAGCCGATGAACACTGAAGCTTTCTTT
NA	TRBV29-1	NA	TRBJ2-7	CSVERGRDLSYEQYF	TGCAGCGTTGAGCGGGGTCGAGACCTCTCCTACGAGCAGTACTTC
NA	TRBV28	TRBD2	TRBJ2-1	CASSLKSSGRNNEQFF	TGTGCCAGCAGTTTAAAGTCTAGCGGGCGAAACAATGAGCAGTTCTTC
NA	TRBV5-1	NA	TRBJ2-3	CASSLGLSPTDTQYF	TGCGCCAGCAGCTTGGGACTCTCTCCCACAGATACGCAGTATTTT
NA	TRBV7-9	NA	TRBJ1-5	CASSLGRGNDQPQHF	TGTGCCAGCAGCTTGGGACGAGGGAACGATCAGCCCCAGCATTTT
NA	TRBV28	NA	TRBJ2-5	CASSLGRKTQYF	TGTGCCAGCAGTTTAGGCAGGAAGACCCAGTACTTC
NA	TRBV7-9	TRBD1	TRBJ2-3	CASSLRGTGVKGDTQYF	TGTGCCAGCAGCTTACGGGGTACAGGGGTGAAGGGAGATACGCAGTATTTT
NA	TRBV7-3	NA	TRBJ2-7	CASSDEGLGEQYF	TGTGCCAGCTCCGATGAGGGTTTGGGGGAGCAGTACTTC
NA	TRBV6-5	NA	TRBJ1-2	CASSYRGYTF	TGTGCCAGCAGTTACCGCGGCTACACCTTC
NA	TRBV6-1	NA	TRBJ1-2	CASRIRLPHDGYTF	TGTGCCAGCAGGATCAGACTGCCCCACGATGGCTACACCTTC
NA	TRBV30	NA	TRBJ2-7	CAYAYSYEQYF	TGTGCCTACGCATATTCCTACGAGCAGTACTTC
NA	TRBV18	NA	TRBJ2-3	CASSPATAADTQYF	TGTGCCAGCTCACCGGCGACCGCGGCGGATACGCAGTATTTT
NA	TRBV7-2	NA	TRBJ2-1	CASSLGVSNDEQFF	TGTGCCAGCAGCTTAGGGGTTAGCAACGATGAGCAGTTCTTC
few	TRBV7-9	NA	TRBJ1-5	CASTHGTDQPQHF	TGTGCCAGCACACACGGGACGGACCAGCCCCAGCATTTT
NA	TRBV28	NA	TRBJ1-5	CASSQQLPQHF	TGTGCCAGCAGTCAACAGCTTCCCCAGCATTTT
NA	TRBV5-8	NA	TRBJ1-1	CASSLTWNTEAFF	TGTGCCAGCAGCTTGACCTGGAACACTGAAGCTTTCTTT
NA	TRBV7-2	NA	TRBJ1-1	CASSSQLDGEAFF	TGTGCCAGCAGCTCACAGCTAGATGGTGAAGCTTTCTTT
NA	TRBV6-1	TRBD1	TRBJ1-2	CASSGDRGRRLDGYTF	TGTGCCAGCAGTGGGGACAGGGGGCGCAGGTTGGATGGCTACACCTTC
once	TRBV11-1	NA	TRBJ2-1	CASSPKLRGRRTYNEQFF	TGTGCCAGCAGCCCTAAACTTCGGGGACGGAGAACCTACAATGAGCAGTTCTTC
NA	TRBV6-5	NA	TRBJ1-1	CASTKQGNTEAFF	TGTGCCAGCACTAAACAGGGGAACACTGAAGCTTTCTTT
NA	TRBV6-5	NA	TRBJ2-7	CASRQGSSYEQYF	TGTGCCAGCCGCCAGGGAAGCTCCTACGAGCAGTACTTC
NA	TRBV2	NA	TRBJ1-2	CASRWMGDGGYTF	TGTGCCAGCAGATGGATGGGGGACGGTGGCTACACCTTC
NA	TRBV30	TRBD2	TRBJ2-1	CAWRRLGTSGRAFNNEQFF	TGTGCCTGGAGACGACTGGGGACTAGCGGGAGGGCCTTCAACAATGAGCAGTTCTTC
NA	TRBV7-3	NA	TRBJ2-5	CASSPGGPLAETQYF	TGTGCCAGCAGTCCTGGGGGACCCCTTGCTGAGACCCAGTACTTC
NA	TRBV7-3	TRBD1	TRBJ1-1	CASSATGYLRTEAFF	TGTGCCAGCAGCGCGACAGGGTATCTCCGTACTGAAGCTTTCTTT
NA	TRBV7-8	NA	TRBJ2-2	CASGPYNTGELFF	TGTGCCAGTGGCCCCTACAACACCGGGGAGCTGTTTTTT
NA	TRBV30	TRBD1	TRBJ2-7	CAWSQDRGLNEQYF	TGTGCCTGGAGCCAAGACAGGGGGCTTAACGAGCAGTACTTC
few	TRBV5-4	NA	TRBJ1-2	CASSFRKDGYTF	TGTGCCAGCAGCTTCCGTAAGGATGGCTACACCTTC
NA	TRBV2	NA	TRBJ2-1	CASSFTYNEQFF	TGTGCCAGCAGTTTTACTTACAATGAGCAGTTCTTC